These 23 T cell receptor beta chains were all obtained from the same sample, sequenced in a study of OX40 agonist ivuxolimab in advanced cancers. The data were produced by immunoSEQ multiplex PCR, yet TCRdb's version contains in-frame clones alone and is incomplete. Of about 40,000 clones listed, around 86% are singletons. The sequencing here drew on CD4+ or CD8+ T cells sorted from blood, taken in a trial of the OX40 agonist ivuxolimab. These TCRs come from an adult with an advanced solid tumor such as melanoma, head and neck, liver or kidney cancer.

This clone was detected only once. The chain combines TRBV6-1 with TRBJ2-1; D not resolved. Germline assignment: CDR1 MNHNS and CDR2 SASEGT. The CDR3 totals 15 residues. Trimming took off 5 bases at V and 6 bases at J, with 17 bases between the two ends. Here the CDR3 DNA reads TGTGCCAGCAGTTCTAGGGATTTTGTTAGCAATGAGCAGTTCTTC. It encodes CASSSRDFVSNEQFF.

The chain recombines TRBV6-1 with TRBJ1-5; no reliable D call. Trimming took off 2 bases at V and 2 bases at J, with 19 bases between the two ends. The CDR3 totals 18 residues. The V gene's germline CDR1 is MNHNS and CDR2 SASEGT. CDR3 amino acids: CASSERRPAGRGNQPQHF. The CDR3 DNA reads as TGTGCCAGCAGTGAAAGACGACCAGCGGGAAGGGGCAATCAGCCCCAGCATTTT.

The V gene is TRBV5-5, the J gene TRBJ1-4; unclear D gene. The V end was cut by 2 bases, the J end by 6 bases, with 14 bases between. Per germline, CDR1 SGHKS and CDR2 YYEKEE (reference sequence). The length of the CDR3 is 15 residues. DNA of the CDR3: TGTGCCAGCAGCTTAAGCTGGGTAGCTGATGAAAAACTGTTTTTT. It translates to CASSLSWVADEKLFF.

The chain's CDR3 is CASSFGQGHGELFF. For the CDR3, the DNA is TGTGCCAGCAGCTTTGGACAGGGGCACGGGGAGCTGTTTTTT. This chain connects TRBV11-3 to TRBJ2-2; 9 bases agree with TRBD1. Trimming removed 3 bases from V and 7 bases from J; junction bases left unmatched: 3. This CDR3 contains 14 residues. CDR1 and CDR2 from the germline V gene are SGHNT and YENEEA.

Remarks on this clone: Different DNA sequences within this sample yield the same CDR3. This CDR3 is CASSLAWGASGRQFF. In DNA, the CDR3 is TGTGCCAGCAGCTTAGCGTGGGGGGCTAGCGGGAGGCAGTTCTTC. The J gene is TRBJ2-1, the V gene TRBV7-2; 10 bases fit TRBD2. Germline V gene lookup returns CDR1 SGHTA and CDR2 FQGNSA. This CDR3 comprises 15 residues. V lost 0 bases, J lost 12 bases, and 8 bases stayed unmatched.

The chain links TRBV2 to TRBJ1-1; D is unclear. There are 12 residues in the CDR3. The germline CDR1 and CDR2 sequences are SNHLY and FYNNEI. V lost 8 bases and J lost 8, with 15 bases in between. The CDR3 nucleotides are TGTGCCAGCCAGATAGGGCTAGGGGAAGCTTTCTTT. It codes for CASQIGLGEAFF. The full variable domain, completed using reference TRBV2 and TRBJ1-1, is EPEVTQTPSHQVTQMGQEVILRCVPISNHLYFYWYRQILGQKVEFLVSFYNNEISEKSEIFDDQFSVERPDGSNFTLKIRSTKLEDSAMYFCASQIGLGEAFFGQGTRLTVV.

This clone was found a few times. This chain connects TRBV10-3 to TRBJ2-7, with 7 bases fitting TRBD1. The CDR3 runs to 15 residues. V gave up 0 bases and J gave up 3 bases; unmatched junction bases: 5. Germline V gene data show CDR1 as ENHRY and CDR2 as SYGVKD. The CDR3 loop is CAISESNRGRYEQYF. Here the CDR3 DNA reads TGTGCCATCAGTGAGTCGAACAGGGGTCGCTACGAGCAGTACTTC.

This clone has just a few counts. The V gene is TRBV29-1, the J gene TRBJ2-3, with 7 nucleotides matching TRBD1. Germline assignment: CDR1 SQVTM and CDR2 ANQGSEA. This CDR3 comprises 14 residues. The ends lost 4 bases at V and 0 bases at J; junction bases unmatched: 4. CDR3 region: CSVARDSSTDTQYF. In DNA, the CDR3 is TGCAGCGTTGCTCGGGACAGTAGCACAGATACGCAGTATTTT.

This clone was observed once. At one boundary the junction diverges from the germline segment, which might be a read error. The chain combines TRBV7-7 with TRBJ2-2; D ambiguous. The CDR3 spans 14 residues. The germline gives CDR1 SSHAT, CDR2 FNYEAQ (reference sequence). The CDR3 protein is CASSLERNTGELFF. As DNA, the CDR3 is TGTGCTAGCAGCTTAGAGCGAAACACCGGGGAGCTGTTTTTT.

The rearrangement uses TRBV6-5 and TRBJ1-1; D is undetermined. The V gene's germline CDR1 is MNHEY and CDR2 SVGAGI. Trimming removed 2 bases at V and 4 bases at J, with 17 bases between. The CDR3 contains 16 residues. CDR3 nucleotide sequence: TGTGCCAGCAGTTACGGGTCACTCATCCGGATCACTGAAGCTTTCTTT. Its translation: CASSYGSLIRITEAFF.

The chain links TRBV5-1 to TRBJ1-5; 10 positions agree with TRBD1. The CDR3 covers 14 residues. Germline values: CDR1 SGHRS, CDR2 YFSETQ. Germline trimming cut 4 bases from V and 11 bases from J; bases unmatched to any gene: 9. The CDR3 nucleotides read TGCGCCAGCAGCCCCGGACAGGGGGATGGGGCCCAGCATTTT. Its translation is CASSPGQGDGAQHF.

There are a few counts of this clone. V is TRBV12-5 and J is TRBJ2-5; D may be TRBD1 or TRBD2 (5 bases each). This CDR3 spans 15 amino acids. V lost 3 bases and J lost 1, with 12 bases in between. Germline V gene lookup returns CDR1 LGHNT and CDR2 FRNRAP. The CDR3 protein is CASGFSGTSQETQYF. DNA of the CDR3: TGTGCTAGTGGTTTCTCGGGGACCTCCCAAGAGACCCAGTACTTC.

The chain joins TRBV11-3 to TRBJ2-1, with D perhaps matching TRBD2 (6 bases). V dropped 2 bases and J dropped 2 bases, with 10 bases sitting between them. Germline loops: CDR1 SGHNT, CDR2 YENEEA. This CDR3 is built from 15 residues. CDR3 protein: CASSLNGSPYNEQFF. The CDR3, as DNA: TGTGCCAGCAGCTTAAACGGGAGTCCCTACAATGAGCAGTTCTTC.

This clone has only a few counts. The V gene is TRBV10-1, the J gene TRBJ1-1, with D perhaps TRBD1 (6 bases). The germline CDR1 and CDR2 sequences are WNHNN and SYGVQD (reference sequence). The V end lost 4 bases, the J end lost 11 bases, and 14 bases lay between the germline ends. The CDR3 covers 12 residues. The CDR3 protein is CASSALQGGAFF. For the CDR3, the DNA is TGCGCCAGCAGTGCCTTACAGGGTGGGGCTTTCTTT.

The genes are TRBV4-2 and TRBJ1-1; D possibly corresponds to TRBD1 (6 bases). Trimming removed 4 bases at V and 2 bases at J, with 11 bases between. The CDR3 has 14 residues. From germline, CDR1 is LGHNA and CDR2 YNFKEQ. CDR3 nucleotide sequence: TGTGCCAGCAGCCTCACAGGGTCCAACACTGAAGCTTTCTTT. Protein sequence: CASSLTGSNTEAFF.

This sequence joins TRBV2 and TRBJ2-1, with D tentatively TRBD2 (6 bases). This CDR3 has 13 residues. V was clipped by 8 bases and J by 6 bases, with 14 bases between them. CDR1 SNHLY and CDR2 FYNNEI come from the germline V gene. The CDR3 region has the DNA TGTGCCAGCCACCGGGAGTATGCCAATGAGCAGTTCTTC. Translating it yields CASHREYANEQFF.

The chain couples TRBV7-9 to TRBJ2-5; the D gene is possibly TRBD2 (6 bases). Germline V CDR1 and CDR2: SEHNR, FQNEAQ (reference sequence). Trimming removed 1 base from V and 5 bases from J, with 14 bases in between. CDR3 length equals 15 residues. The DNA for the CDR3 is TGTGCCAGCAGCTTAGGTCAGGCCGCGGGGGAGACCCAGTACTTC. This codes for CASSLGQAAGETQYF.

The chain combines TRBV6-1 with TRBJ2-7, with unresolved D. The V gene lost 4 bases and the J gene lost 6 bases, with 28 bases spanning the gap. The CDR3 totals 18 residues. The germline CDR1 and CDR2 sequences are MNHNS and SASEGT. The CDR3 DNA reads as TGTGCCAGCAGTGTCCCCGTCAACGGGCTGAAGTCTCGACCCGAGCAGTACTTC. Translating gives CASSVPVNGLKSRPEQYF.

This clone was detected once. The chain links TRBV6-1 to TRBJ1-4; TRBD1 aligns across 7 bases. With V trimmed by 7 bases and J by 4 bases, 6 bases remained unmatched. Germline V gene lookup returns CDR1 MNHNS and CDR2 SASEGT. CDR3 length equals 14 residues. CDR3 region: CASTLDRDNEKLFF. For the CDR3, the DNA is TGTGCCAGCACCCTCGACAGGGATAATGAAAAACTGTTTTTT.

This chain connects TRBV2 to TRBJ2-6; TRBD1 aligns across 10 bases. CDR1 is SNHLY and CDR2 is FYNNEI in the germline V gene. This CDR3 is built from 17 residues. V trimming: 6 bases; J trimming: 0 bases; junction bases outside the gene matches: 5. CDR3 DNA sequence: TGTGCCAGCAGCCGACAGGGGGCCTCCTCTGGGGCCAACGTCCTGACTTTC. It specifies CASSRQGASSGANVLTF.

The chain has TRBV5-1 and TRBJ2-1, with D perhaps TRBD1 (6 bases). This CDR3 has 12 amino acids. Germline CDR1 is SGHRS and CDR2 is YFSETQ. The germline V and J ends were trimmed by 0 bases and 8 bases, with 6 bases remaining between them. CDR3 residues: CASSLAGDEQFF. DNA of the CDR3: TGCGCCAGCAGCTTGGCAGGGGATGAGCAGTTCTTC.

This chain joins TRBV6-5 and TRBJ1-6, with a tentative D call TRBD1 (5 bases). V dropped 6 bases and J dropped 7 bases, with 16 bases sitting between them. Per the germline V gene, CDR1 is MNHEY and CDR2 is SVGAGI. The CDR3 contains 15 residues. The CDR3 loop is CASRSDRRSNSPLHF. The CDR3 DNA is TGTGCCAGCAGATCAGACAGAAGATCCAATTCACCCCTCCACTTT.

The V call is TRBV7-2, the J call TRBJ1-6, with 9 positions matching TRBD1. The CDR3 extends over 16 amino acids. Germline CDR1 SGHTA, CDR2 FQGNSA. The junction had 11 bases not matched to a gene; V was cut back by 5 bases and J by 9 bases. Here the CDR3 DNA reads TGTGCCAGCAGCCGACCCACGGGACAGGGTAGTTCACCCCTCCACTTT. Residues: CASSRPTGQGSSPLHF.